This T cell receptor beta chain is drawn from a study of blood T cell repertoires in COVID-19. Study information: The samples span acute and convalescent COVID-19 from the United States, Italy and Spain.

In the authors' workflow: How many nucleated cells were present was estimated from reference gene primer amplification. The table came from immunoSEQ multiplex PCR; TCRdb's copy has only in-frame clones and leaves some out. The V and J calls and clone size were taken over from that table, and D and trimming were inferred from the DNA. The sample lists more than 150,000 clones; about 87% were seen once. Those enrolled in Seattle joined during active infection and were followed longitudinally afterward. Trimming cost V 5 bases and J 7 bases; bases outside gene matches: 7. The CDR3 consists of 14 residues. Germline V CDR1 and CDR2: MDHEN, SYDVKM.

The sequence derives from a man aged 55 to 69 with COVID-19, enrolled during active disease. The chain couples TRBV28 to TRBJ1-2; the match to TRBD1 covers 10 bases. What was sequenced was peripheral blood. The CDR3 region is CASSMPGQGPGYTF. In DNA, the CDR3 is TGTGCCAGCAGTATGCCGGGACAGGGGCCTGGCTACACCTTC.